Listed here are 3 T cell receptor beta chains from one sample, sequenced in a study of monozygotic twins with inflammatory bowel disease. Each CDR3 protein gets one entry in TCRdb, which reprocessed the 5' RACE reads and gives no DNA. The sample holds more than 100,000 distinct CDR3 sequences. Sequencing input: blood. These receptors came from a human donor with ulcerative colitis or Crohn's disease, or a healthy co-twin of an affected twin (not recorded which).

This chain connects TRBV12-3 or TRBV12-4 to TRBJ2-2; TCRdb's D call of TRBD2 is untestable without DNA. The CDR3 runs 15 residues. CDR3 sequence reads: CASSLGPELDGELFF.

The chain's CDR3 is CASSLVGDHNEQFF. J is TRBJ2-1 and V is TRBV7-9; TCRdb's assignment of TRBD1 cannot be checked, as there is no DNA. Germline CDR1 is SEHNR and CDR2 is FQNEAQ (reference sequence). The CDR3 sequence is 14 residues long.

CDR3 residues: CASSWDRNNGYTF. The chain is built from TRBV5-4 and TRBJ1-2. The CDR3 covers 13 residues. Germline-derived CDR1 and CDR2 are SGHNT and YYREEE (reference sequence).